The TCR beta chain under discussion was sequenced for a study of T cells in Graves' hyperthyroidism and ophthalmopathy. With 6 bases removed from V and 5 bases from J, the gap between germline ends came to 13 bases. This CDR3 region has 12 residues. Germline V gene data show CDR1 as DFQATT and CDR2 as SNEGSKA (reference sequence). The TCR beta CDR3 regions underwent amplification using RNA transcripts as the source. The HTBI primer set served for first-round RT-PCR of the TCR CDR3. TCRdb reanalysed the multiplex PCR reads using MiXCR and keeps one entry per CDR3 protein. The table lists 300,000 to 500,000 distinct CDR3 sequences, roughly 13% of them singletons. This clonotype occurred many times. Antigen specificity is unknown. Regarding the study as a whole: The majority of expanded thyroid clonotypes above 0.001 also appeared in blood.

This TCR came from a man aged 50-59 years with Graves' ophthalmopathy. The sequencing input was blood. The chain uses TRBV20-1 and TRBJ2-5; D is perhaps TRBD2 (5 bases). The CDR3 sequence: CSAERSRETQYF. The CDR3 bases are TGCAGTGCCGAGCGGTCTCGGGAGACCCAGTACTTC.